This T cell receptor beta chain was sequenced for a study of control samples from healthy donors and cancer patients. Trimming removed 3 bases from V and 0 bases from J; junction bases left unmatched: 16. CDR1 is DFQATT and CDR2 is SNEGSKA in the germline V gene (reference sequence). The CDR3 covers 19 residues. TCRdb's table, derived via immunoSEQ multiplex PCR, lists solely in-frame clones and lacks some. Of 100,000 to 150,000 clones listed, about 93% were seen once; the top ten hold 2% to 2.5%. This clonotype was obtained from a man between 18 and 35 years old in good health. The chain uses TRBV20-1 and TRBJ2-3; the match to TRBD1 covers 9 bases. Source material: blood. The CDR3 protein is CSASPDGTGYGKSTDTQYF. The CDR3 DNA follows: TGCAGTGCTAGTCCCGATGGGACAGGGTACGGCAAAAGCACAGATACGCAGTATTTT.